This T cell receptor (beta chain) was profiled in a study of cytotoxic CD8 clonotypes in ibrutinib-treated CLL. Notes on the study in general: Clonality showed a rise at ibrutinib response that reversed toward baseline at progression. Baseline clonality, above age-matched healthy donor levels, tracked circulating CD8+ T-cell counts. Public clonotypes were uncommon and contracted or stayed stable on treatment.

The CDR3 is 15 amino acids. Between the trimmed V and J ends, which lost 2 bases and 1 base, there was a span of 12 bases. Per germline, CDR1 SGHRS and CDR2 YFSETQ. Of note for this clone: What it binds is not known.

This table comes from immunoSEQ multiplex PCR, and its TCRdb copy is limited to in-frame clones, with some not included. The table includes fewer than 300,000 clones, around 76% detected once. The TCR sequence derives from a human donor with chronic lymphocytic leukemia. This chain links TRBV5-1 with TRBJ1-1; no reliable D call. The sequencing here drew on PBMCs, taken at disease progression, from a patient treated with ibrutinib. The CDR3 loop reads CASSLEVAPNTEAFF. The CDR3 DNA reads as TGCGCCAGCAGCTTAGAGGTGGCACCGAACACTGAAGCTTTCTTT.